The 25 T cell receptor beta chains below come from one sample, sequenced in a study of T cell clones after liver transplantation. Sequencing was performed with immunoSEQ multiplex PCR; in TCRdb, only in-frame clones are kept and a portion is missing. The sample contains roughly 53,000 clones, less than 75% of which appear only once. Specimen: CD4+ T cells from blood, collected at the 22-month timepoint. The receptors stem from a human patient who received a liver transplant. Some T cells may possibly be graft donor cells.

This chain uses TRBV21-1 with TRBJ2-7; the table's D gene call, TRBD1, was not cross checked with the DNA. TRBV21-1 is a pseudogene. The CDR3 loop spans 14 amino acids. CDR3 protein: CASSKDRSPYEQYF. CDR3 DNA sequence: TGTGCCAGCAGCAAGGACAGAAGCCCCTACGAGCAGTACTTC.

The V gene is TRBV4-1, the J gene TRBJ1-2; D uncertain. V lost 0 bases and J lost 1, with 6 bases in between. Germline CDR1 reads MGHRA; CDR2 reads YSYEKL. CDR3 length: 14 amino acids. The CDR3 reads CASSQDADNYGYTF. DNA for the CDR3: TGCGCCAGCAGCCAAGATGCAGATAACTATGGCTACACCTTC.

For this clone: This specimen includes other DNA sequences encoding the same CDR3. The rearrangement joins TRBV7-2 to TRBJ2-1; D gene uncertain. Trimming removed 4 bases from V and 0 bases from J, with 4 bases in between. There are 13 residues in the CDR3. Germline loops: CDR1 SGHTA, CDR2 FQGNSA. CDR3 amino acids: CASSSSSYNEQFF. The CDR3, as DNA: TGTGCCAGCAGCTCCTCCTCCTACAATGAGCAGTTCTTC.

This clone came up a few times. V gene TRBV7-6 combines with J gene TRBJ2-7, with D possibly matching TRBD1 (5 bases). This CDR3 contains 16 residues. CDR1 is SGHVS, CDR2 FNYEAQ, per germline. V was cut by 4 bases and J by 3 bases, with 19 bases left in between. The CDR3 DNA sequence: TGTGCCAGCAGCTCCGCCGACAGCCTTTCATTCTACGAGCAGTACTTC. The encoded protein is CASSSADSLSFYEQYF.

The genes are TRBV5-4 and TRBJ2-3; tentative D call: TRBD2 (6 bases). Germline CDR1 and CDR2: SGHNT and YYREEE (reference sequence). This CDR3 is 15 amino acids long. V lost 3 bases to trimming and J lost 0 bases, with 11 bases between them. The CDR3 DNA follows: TGTGCCAGCAGCTACGGAGGGTTGAGCACAGATACGCAGTATTTT. As protein: CASSYGGLSTDTQYF.

This clone was seen a few times. The V call is TRBV20-1, the J call TRBJ2-1; D remains unclear. V lost 6 bases and J 0 bases, leaving 3 bases between the germline ends. Germline V gives CDR1 DFQATT, CDR2 SNEGSKA (reference sequence). The CDR3 covers 11 residues. The CDR3 sequence is CSALSYNEQFF. The CDR3 nucleotides read TGCAGTGCCCTCTCCTACAATGAGCAGTTCTTC.

The rearrangement uses TRBV18 and TRBJ1-5; perhaps TRBD1 as D (6 bases). This CDR3 has 14 residues. Germline CDR1 KGHSH, CDR2 LQKENI. V lost 6 bases and J lost 2, with 11 bases in between. The CDR3 here is CASSVAGGNQPQHF. The DNA of the CDR3 is TGTGCCAGCTCCGTGGCAGGGGGCAATCAGCCCCAGCATTTT. Together with reference TRBV18 and TRBJ1-5, the CDR3 gives the full variable domain: NAGVMQNPRHLVRRRGQEARLRCSPMKGHSHVYWYRQLPEEGLKFMVYLQKENIIDESGMPKERFSAEFPKEGPSILRIQQVVRGDSAAYFCASSVAGGNQPQHFGDGTRLSIL.

The rearrangement joins TRBV6-5 to TRBJ2-7; D possibly matches TRBD1 or TRBD2 (5 bases each). Trimming removed 6 bases at V and 3 bases at J, with 18 bases between. The CDR3 runs 15 residues. CDR1 and CDR2 from the germline V gene are MNHEY and SVGAGI. The CDR3 reads CASRPRRGGYYEQYF. CDR3 coding DNA: TGTGCCAGCAGACCCCGCCGGGGCGGTTACTACGAGCAGTACTTC.

This clone appeared a few times. The chain has TRBV28 and TRBJ1-2; TRBD1 aligns across 7 bases. The germline CDR1 and CDR2 sequences are MDHEN and SYDVKM. This CDR3 has 12 amino acids. J lost 5 bases, V lost 6 bases, and 3 bases had no gene match. This CDR3 reads CASSGTDYGYTF. The CDR3 coding sequence is TGTGCCAGCAGCGGGACAGATTATGGCTACACCTTC.

This chain joins TRBV4-2 and TRBJ2-3; TRBD2 matches 13 bases. The CDR3 is made up of 18 amino acids. Trimming cost V 3 bases and J 0 bases; bases outside gene matches: 6. Per the germline V gene, CDR1 is LGHNA and CDR2 is YNFKEQ. The CDR3 sequence is CASSHAGLAGSSTDTQYF. The DNA for the CDR3 is TGTGCCAGCAGCCATGCGGGACTAGCGGGGTCAAGCACAGATACGCAGTATTTT.

V usage is TRBV15 and J usage is TRBJ1-1, with 7 bases that match TRBD1. Germline CDR1 reads LNHNV; CDR2 reads YYDKDF (reference sequence). This CDR3 contains 14 residues. The V gene end was trimmed by 7 bases and the J gene end by 1 base; junction bases not matched to a gene: 6. CDR3 DNA: TGTGCCACCACCGCAGGGGGTACGAACACTGAAGCTTTCTTT. This encodes CATTAGGTNTEAFF.

The V and J genes are TRBV27 and TRBJ1-3; D unresolved. CDR1 and CDR2 from the germline V gene are MNHEY and SMNVEV (reference sequence). The length of the CDR3 is 15 residues. V was shortened by 2 bases and J by 0 bases, with 8 bases between the two germline ends. This CDR3 reads CASSLTLSSGNTIYF. CDR3 DNA: TGTGCCAGCAGTTTAACCCTTAGCTCTGGAAACACCATATATTTT.

The rearrangement links TRBV5-8 to TRBJ1-6, with no clear D. Trimming took 0 bases from V and 4 from J, leaving 14 bases between them. From germline, CDR1 is SGHTS and CDR2 YDEGEE. The CDR3 is 17 residues long. The chain's CDR3 is CASSLDLGDGYNSPLHF. The DNA for the CDR3 is TGTGCCAGCAGCTTGGACCTCGGGGATGGGTATAATTCACCCCTCCACTTT.

The rearrangement links TRBV6-1 to TRBJ1-5; no clear D. The CDR3 extends over 15 amino acids. From germline, CDR1 is MNHNS and CDR2 SASEGT. V lost 6 bases and J 0 bases, leaving 12 bases between the germline ends. The CDR3: CASRLRLNSNQPQHF. The CDR3 DNA reads as TGTGCCAGCAGACTCAGGTTAAATAGCAATCAGCCCCAGCATTTT.

V and J are TRBV7-2 and TRBJ1-6; 9 bases align to TRBD1. The ends lost 4 bases at V and 6 bases at J; junction bases unmatched: 4. Germline V gives CDR1 SGHTA, CDR2 FQGNSA. This CDR3 spans 15 amino acids. The CDR3 bases are TGTGCCAGCAGCTGGGACAGGGCCTCTAATTCACCCCTCCACTTT. Protein sequence: CASSWDRASNSPLHF.

The chain is built from TRBV30 and TRBJ1-3; the D is unclear. V lost 0 bases, J lost 7 bases, and 7 bases lay in between. Germline loops: CDR1 GTSNPN, CDR2 SVGIG (reference sequence). This CDR3 is built from 12 residues. For the CDR3, the DNA is TGTGCCTGGAGTGTTGCCACCAACACCATATATTTT. Protein product: CAWSVATNTIYF.

The chain combines TRBV7-6 with TRBJ1-3; D gene unclear. The CDR3 loop spans 16 amino acids. Germline V gene data show CDR1 as SGHVS and CDR2 as FNYEAQ. Trimming removed 4 bases at V and 2 bases at J, with 15 bases between. CDR3 in amino acids: CASSSGGNMAGNTIYF. In nucleotides, the CDR3 is TGTGCCAGCAGCTCTGGCGGAAACATGGCTGGAAACACCATATATTTT.

The chain links TRBV5-1 to TRBJ1-2, with D uncertain. Germline-derived CDR1 and CDR2 are SGHRS and YFSETQ. Trimming removed 0 bases at V and 1 base at J, with 7 bases between. The CDR3 spans 14 residues. CDR3 sequence (DNA): TGCGCCAGCAGCTTGGAATCCGTTAACTATGGCTACACCTTC. This sequence encodes CASSLESVNYGYTF.

The chain employs TRBV19 and TRBJ2-3, with 7 bases that match TRBD2. V dropped 5 bases and J dropped 0; count of bases not matched to a gene: 8. The germline V gene has CDR1 LNHDA and CDR2 SQIVND (reference sequence). This CDR3 has 16 residues. This chain's CDR3 is CASSGILADSTDTQYF. CDR3 DNA: TGTGCCAGTAGTGGGATTCTAGCGGATAGCACAGATACGCAGTATTTT. Full variable domain (remainder filled in from reference TRBV19 and TRBJ2-3): DGGITQSPKYLFRKEGQNVTLSCEQNLNHDAMYWYRQDPGQGLRLIYYSQIVNDFQKGDIAEGYSVSREKKESFPLTVTSAQKNPTAFYLCASSGILADSTDTQYFGPGTRLTVL.

The chain uses TRBV18 and TRBJ1-4; the D is unclear. Trimming removed 1 base from V and 8 bases from J, with 5 bases in between. This CDR3 region has 12 residues. Looked up from germline, CDR1 is KGHSH and CDR2 is LQKENI. CDR3 loop: CASSPLGEKLFF. In DNA, the CDR3 is TGTGCCAGCTCACCACTTGGGGAAAAACTGTTTTTT.

V and J are TRBV5-6 and TRBJ1-1; 11 positions match TRBD1. Germline values: CDR1 SGHDT, CDR2 YYEEEE. V lost 3 bases to trimming and J lost 8 bases; unmatched junction nucleotides: 3. This CDR3 comprises 13 residues. The CDR3 DNA is TGTGCCAGCAGCTCCCGGGACAGGGGGGAAGCTTTCTTT. Translating gives CASSSRDRGEAFF.

This clone was observed a handful of times. This chain connects TRBV6-6 to TRBJ2-1; D gene uncertain. CDR1 is MNHNY, CDR2 SVGAGI, per germline (reference sequence). The CDR3 totals 11 residues. Between the trimmed V and J ends, which lost 2 bases and 8 bases, there was a span of 4 bases. The CDR3 DNA sequence: TGTGCCAGCAGTTACAGGGATGAGCAGTTCTTC. Amino acids: CASSYRDEQFF.

This clone appeared many times. The rearrangement links TRBV11-2 to TRBJ2-1; D unresolved. The germline V gene has CDR1 SGHAT and CDR2 FQNNGV. This CDR3 spans 13 amino acids. V lost 1 base and J 12 bases, leaving 13 bases between the germline ends. The CDR3 sequence is CASSLAKADRQFF. CDR3 in DNA: TGTGCCAGCAGCTTAGCTAAGGCAGATCGGCAGTTCTTC.

DNA for the CDR3: TGTGCCAGCAGCTGGAGTCCCTGGGCAGGGGACCCTTCCTACGAGCAGTACTTC. Protein product: CASSWSPWAGDPSYEQYF. The chain links TRBV5-8 to TRBJ2-7; tentative D call: TRBD1 (6 bases). This CDR3 is 18 amino acids long. Deletions cut 3 bases from V and 1 base from J, with 23 bases between. Germline loops: CDR1 SGHTS, CDR2 YDEGEE. The full variable domain, its missing parts supplied by reference TRBV5-8 and TRBJ2-7, is EAGVTQSPTHLIKTRGQQATLRCSPISGHTSVYWYQQALGLGLQFLLWYDEGEERNRGNFPPRFSGRQFPNYSSELNVNALELEDSALYLCASSWSPWAGDPSYEQYFGPGTRLTVT.

The DNA for the CDR3 is TGTGCTTGGGTGGGCGGGGAGCTGTTTTTT. Translated, it gives CAWVGGELFF. The chain employs TRBV10-3 and TRBJ2-2, with D unclear. The CDR3 is made up of 10 amino acids. The germline V gene encodes CDR1 ENHRY and CDR2 SYGVKD.